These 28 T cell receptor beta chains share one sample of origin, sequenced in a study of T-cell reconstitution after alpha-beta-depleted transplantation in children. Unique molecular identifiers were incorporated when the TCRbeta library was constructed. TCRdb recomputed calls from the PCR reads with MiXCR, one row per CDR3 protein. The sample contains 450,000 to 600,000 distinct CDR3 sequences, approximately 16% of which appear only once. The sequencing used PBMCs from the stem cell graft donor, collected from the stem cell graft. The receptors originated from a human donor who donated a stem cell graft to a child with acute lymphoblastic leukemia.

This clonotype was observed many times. The CDR3 sequence is CASRPPGQGASYEQFF. CDR3 nucleotides: TGCGCCAGCAGACCCCCGGGACAGGGGGCTAGCTATGAGCAGTTCTTC. The chain is built from TRBV10-2 and TRBJ2-1; TRBD1 matches at 12 bases. The CDR3 has 16 amino acids. Losses at the gene ends were 6 bases for V and 8 bases for J; bases not matched to a gene: 11. Germline CDR1 and CDR2: WSHSY and SAAADI.

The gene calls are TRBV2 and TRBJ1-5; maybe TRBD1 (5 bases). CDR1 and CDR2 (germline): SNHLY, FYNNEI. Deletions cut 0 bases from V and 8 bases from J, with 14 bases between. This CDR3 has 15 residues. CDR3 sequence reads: CASSEAQGTPKPQHF. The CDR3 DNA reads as TGTGCCAGCAGTGAAGCGCAGGGAACACCAAAGCCCCAGCATTTT.

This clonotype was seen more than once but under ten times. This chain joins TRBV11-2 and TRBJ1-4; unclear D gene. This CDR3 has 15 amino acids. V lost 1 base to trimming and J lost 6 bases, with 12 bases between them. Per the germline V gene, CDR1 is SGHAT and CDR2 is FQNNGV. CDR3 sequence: CASSLGLNRDEKLFF. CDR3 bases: TGTGCCAGCAGCTTAGGCCTGAATAGAGATGAAAAACTGTTTTTT.

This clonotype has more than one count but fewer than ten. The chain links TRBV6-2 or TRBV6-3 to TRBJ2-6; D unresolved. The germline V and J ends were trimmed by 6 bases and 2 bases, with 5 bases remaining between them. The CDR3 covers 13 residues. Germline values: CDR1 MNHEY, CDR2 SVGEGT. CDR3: CASRGTGANVLTF. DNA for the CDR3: TGTGCCAGCAGGGGAACTGGGGCCAACGTCCTGACTTTC.

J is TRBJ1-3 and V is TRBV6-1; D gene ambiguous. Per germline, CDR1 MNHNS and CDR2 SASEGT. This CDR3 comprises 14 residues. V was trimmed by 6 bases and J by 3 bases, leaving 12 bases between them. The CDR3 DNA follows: TGTGCCAGCAGCCCTCGGATTAGTGGAAACACCATATATTTT. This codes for CASSPRISGNTIYF.

CDR3 nucleotide sequence: TGTGCCTGGAGCATAACTAGCGTTGAGCAGTTCTTC. As protein: CAWSITSVEQFF. The chain links TRBV30 to TRBJ2-1, with TRBD2 matching over 7 bases. CDR3 size: 12 residues. Per germline, CDR1 GTSNPN and CDR2 SVGIG (reference sequence). The V and J ends lost 3 bases and 9 bases, in that order; junction bases with no gene match: 5.

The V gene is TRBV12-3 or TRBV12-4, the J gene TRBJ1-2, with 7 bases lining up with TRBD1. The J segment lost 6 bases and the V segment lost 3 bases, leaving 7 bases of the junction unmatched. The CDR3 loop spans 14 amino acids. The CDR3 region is CASSFSRGVHGYTF. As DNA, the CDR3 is TGTGCCAGCAGTTTCTCCAGGGGGGTACATGGCTACACCTTC.

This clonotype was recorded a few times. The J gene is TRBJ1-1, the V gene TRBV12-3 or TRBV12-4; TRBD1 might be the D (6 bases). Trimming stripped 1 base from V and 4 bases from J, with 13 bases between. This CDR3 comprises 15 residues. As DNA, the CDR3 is TGTGCCAGCAGTTTAGTCGGGGCAGGGGTCACTGAAGCTTTCTTT. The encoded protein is CASSLVGAGVTEAFF.

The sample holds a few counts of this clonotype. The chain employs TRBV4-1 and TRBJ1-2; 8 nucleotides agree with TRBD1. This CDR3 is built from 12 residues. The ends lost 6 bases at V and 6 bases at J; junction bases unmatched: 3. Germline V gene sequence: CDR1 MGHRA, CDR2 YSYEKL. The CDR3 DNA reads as TGCGCCAGCAGTCGGACAGGGCATGGCTACACCTTC. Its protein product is CASSRTGHGYTF.

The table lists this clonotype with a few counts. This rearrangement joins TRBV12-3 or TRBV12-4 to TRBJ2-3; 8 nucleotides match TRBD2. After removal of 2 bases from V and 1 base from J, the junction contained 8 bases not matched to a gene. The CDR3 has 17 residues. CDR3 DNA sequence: TGTGCCAGCAGTTTACCCCTCGCACTAGCGGGCACAGATACGCAGTATTTT. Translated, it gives CASSLPLALAGTDTQYF.

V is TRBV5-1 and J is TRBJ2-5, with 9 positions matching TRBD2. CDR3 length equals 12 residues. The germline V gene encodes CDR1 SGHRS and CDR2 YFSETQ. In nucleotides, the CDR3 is TGCGCATATAGCGGGAGTGAAGAGACCCAGTACTTC. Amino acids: CAYSGSEETQYF.

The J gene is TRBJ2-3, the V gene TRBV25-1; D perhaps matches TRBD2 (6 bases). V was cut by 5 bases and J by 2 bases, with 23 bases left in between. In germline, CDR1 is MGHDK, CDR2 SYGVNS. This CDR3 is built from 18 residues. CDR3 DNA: TGTGCCAGCAGTAGAAGGGCGGTAGCGGCCCCCCACACAGATACGCAGTATTTT. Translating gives CASSRRAVAAPHTDTQYF.

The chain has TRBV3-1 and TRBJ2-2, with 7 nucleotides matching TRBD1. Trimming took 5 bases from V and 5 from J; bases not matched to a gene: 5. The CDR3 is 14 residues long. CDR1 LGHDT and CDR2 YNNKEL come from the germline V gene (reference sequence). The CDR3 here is CASSKGQWTGELFF. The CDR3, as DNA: TGTGCCAGCAGCAAGGGACAGTGGACCGGGGAGCTGTTTTTT.

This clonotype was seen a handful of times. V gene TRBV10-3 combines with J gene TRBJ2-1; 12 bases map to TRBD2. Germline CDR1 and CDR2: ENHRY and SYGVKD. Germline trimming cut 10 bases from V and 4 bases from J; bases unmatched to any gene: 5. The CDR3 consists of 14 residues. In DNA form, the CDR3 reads TGTGCCACCGAGACTAGCGGGAGTTACAATGAGCAGTTCTTC. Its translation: CATETSGSYNEQFF.

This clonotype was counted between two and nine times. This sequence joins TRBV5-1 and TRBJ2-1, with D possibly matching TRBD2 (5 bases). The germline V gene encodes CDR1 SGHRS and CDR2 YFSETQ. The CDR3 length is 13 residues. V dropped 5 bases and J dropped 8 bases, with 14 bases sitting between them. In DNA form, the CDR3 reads TGCGCCAGCAGGGCTTCTAGCAGTGATGAGCAGTTCTTC. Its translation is CASRASSSDEQFF.

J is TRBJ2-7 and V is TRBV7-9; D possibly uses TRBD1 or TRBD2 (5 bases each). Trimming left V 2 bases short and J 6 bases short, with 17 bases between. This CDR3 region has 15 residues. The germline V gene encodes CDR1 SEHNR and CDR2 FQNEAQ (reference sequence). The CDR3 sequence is CASSLTGAGSAEQYF. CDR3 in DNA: TGTGCCAGCAGCTTAACCGGGGCAGGGTCCGCCGAGCAGTACTTC.

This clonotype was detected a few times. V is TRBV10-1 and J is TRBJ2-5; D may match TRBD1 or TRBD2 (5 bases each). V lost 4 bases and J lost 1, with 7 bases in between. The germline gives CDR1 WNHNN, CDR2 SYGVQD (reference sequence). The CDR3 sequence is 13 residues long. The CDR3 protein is CASSGDPQETQYF. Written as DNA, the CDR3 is TGCGCCAGCAGTGGGGACCCCCAAGAGACCCAGTACTTC.

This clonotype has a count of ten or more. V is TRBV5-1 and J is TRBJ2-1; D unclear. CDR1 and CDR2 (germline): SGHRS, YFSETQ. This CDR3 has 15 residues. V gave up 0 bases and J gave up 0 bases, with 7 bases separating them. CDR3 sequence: CASSLVPNSYNEQFF. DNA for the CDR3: TGCGCCAGCAGCTTGGTTCCTAACTCCTACAATGAGCAGTTCTTC.

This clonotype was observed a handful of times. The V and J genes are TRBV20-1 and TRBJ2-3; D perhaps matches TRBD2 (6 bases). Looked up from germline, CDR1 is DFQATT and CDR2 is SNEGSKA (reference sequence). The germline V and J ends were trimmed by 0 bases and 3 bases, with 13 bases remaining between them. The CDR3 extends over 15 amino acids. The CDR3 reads CSARDSGERTDTQYF. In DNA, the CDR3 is TGCAGTGCTAGAGATTCGGGGGAGAGAACAGATACGCAGTATTTT.

The CDR3 DNA reads as TGTGCCAGCAGTTTAGCGTCAGGGTTAGGAGGCTACACCTTC. Protein sequence: CASSLASGLGGYTF. V and J are TRBV12-3 or TRBV12-4 and TRBJ1-2; D perhaps matches TRBD1 (5 bases). The CDR3 covers 14 residues. V gave up 0 bases and J gave up 8 bases, with 13 bases separating them.

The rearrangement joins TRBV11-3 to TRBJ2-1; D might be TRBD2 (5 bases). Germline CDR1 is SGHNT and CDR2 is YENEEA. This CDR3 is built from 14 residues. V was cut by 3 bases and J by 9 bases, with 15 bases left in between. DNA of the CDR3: TGTGCCAGCAGCTTTGGCTCCCGGGGTGCTGAGCAGTTCTTC. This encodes CASSFGSRGAEQFF.

CDR3 sequence: CASSPEKGEGTEAFF. The CDR3 DNA reads as TGTGCCAGCAGCCCAGAAAAGGGGGAAGGGACTGAAGCTTTCTTT. V and J are TRBV7-9 and TRBJ1-1, with D tentatively TRBD1 (6 bases). V lost 5 bases and J 5 bases, leaving 18 bases between the germline ends. Germline CDR1 is SEHNR and CDR2 is FQNEAQ (reference sequence). The CDR3 is 15 residues long.

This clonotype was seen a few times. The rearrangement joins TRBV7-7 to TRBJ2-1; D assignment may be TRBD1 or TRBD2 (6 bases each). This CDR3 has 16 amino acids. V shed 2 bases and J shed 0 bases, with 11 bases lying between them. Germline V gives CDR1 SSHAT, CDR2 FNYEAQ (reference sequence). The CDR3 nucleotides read TGTGCCAGCAGCTTACAATGGGGGGCCTCCTACAATGAGCAGTTCTTC. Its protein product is CASSLQWGASYNEQFF.

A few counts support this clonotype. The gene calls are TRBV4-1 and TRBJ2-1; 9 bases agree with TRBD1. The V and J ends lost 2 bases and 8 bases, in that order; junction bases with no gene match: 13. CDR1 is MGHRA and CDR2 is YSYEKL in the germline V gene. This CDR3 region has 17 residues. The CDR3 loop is CASSQPLPGQGSDEQFF. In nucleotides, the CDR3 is TGCGCCAGCAGCCAACCCCTCCCGGGACAGGGTAGCGATGAGCAGTTCTTC.

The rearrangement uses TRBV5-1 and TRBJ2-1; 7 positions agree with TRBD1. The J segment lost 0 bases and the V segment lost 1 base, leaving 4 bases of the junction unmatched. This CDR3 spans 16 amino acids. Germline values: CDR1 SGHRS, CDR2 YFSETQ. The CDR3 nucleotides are TGCGCCAGCAGCTTGCAGGGGGAAAGCTCCTACAATGAGCAGTTCTTC. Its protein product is CASSLQGESSYNEQFF.

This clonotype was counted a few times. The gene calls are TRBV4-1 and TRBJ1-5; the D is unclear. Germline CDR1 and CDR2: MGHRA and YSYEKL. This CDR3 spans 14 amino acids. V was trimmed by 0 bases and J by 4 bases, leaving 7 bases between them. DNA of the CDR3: TGCGCCAGCAGCCAAGAACGGGGTAATCAGCCCCAGCATTTT. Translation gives CASSQERGNQPQHF.

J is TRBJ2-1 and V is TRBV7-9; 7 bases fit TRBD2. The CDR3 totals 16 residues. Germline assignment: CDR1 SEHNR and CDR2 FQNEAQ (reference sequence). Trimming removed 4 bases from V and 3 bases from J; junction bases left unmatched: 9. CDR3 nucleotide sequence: TGTGCCAGCAGCTCAGGGCGGGGGTATGACTACAATGAGCAGTTCTTC. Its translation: CASSSGRGYDYNEQFF.

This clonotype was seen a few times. CDR3 nucleotides: TGTGCCAGCAGTCCGACTCACGGGACAGGGGGCATGGAGACCCAGTACTTC. Amino acids: CASSPTHGTGGMETQYF. The chain has TRBV12-3 or TRBV12-4 and TRBJ2-5, with TRBD1 identical over 12 bases. Trimming at V came to 5 bases and at J to 5 bases, leaving 12 bases not matched to a gene. The CDR3 loop spans 17 amino acids.